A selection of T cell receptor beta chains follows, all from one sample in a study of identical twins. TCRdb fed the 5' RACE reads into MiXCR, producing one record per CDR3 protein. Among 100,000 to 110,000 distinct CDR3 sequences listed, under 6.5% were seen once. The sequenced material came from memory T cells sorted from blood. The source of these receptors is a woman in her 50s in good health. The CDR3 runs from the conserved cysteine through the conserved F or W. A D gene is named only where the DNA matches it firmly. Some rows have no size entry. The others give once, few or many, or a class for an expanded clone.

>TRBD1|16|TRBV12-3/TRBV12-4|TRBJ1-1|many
CASRQGQGLMNTEAFF
TGTGCCAGCAGGCAAGGACAGGGCCTCATGAACACTGAAGCTTTCTTT
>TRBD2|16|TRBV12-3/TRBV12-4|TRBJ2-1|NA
CASSPQAGGFGNEQFF
TGTGCCAGCAGTCCCCAAGCGGGAGGGTTTGGCAATGAGCAGTTCTTC
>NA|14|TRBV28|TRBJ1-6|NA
CASSRDLGSSPLHF
TGTGCCAGCAGTCGCGACCTAGGGAGTTCACCCCTCCACTTT
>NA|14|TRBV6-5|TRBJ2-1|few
CASRLTSSYNEQFF
TGTGCCAGCAGACTGACTAGCTCCTACAATGAGCAGTTCTTC
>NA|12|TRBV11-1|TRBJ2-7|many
CASKGRNYEQYF
TGTGCCAGCAAGGGACGGAACTACGAGCAGTACTTC
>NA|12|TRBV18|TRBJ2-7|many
CASSPSGNEQYF
TGTGCCAGCTCACCATCAGGAAACGAGCAGTACTTC
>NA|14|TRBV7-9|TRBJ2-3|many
CASSPLVYSDTQYF
TGTGCCAGCAGCCCTTTAGTTTATTCGGATACGCAGTATTTT
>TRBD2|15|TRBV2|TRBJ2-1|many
CASSDPLAGLNEQFF
TGTGCCAGCAGTGATCCACTAGCGGGGCTCAATGAGCAGTTCTTC
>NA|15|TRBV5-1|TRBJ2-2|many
CASSLAATYTGELFF
TGCGCCAGCAGCTTGGCGGCCACCTACACCGGGGAGCTGTTTTTT
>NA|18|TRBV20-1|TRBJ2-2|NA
CSARELTPASSETGELFF
TGCAGTGCTAGAGAGCTTACGCCAGCATCCTCTGAAACCGGGGAGCTGTTTTTT
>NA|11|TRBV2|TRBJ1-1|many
CASTPMTEAFF
TGTGCCAGCACCCCGATGACTGAAGCTTTCTTT
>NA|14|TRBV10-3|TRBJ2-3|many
CAISGSAKGDTQYF
TGTGCCATCAGCGGGAGTGCCAAGGGAGATACGCAGTATTTT
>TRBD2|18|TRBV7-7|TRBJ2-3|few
CASSLSLAGGPGGDTQYF
TGTGCTAGCAGCTTATCCTTAGCGGGAGGGCCGGGAGGAGATACGCAGTATTTT
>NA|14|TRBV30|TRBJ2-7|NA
CACGPEDVTYEQYF
TGTGCCTGCGGTCCCGAGGACGTAACCTACGAGCAGTACTTC
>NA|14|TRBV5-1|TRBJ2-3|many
CASNGRKEVDTQYF
TGCGCCAGCAATGGGAGAAAGGAGGTAGATACGCAGTATTTT
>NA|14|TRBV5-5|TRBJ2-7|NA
CASSFEGRLYEQYF
TGTGCCAGCAGCTTCGAAGGGAGGCTCTACGAGCAGTACTTC
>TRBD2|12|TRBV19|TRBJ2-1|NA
CATGTSGNEQFF
TGTGCGACCGGGACTAGTGGGAATGAGCAGTTCTTC
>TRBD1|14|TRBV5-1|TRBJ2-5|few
CASSPGQGRETQYF
TGCGCCAGCAGCCCGGGACAGGGGAGAGAGACCCAGTACTTC
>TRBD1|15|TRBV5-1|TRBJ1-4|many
CASSTSGGSGEKLFF
TGCGCCAGCAGCACATCAGGGGGCTCCGGTGAAAAACTGTTTTTT
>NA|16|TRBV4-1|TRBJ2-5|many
CASSQDLPRGGETQYF
TGCGCCAGCAGCCAAGATCTCCCCCGAGGGGGAGAGACCCAGTACTTC
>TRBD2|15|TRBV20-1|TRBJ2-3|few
CSVLSGLAGTDTLYF
TGCAGTGTCCTCAGTGGGCTAGCGGGCACAGATACGCTGTATTTT
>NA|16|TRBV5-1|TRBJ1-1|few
CASSPYPGRADTEAFF
TGCGCCAGCAGCCCCTATCCGGGACGGGCCGACACTGAAGCTTTCTTT
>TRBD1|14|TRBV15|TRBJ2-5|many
CATSRGQGGETQYF
TGTGCCACCAGCAGAGGACAGGGTGGAGAGACCCAGTACTTC
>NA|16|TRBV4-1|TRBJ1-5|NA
CASSQDSASYHQPQHF
TGCGCCAGCAGCCAAGATTCCGCCAGCTACCATCAGCCCCAGCATTTT
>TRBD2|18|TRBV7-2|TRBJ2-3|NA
CASSFSVLAGTLRDTQYF
TGTGCCAGCAGCTTTTCCGTCCTAGCGGGCACCCTTCGGGATACGCAGTATTTT
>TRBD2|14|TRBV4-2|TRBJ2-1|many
CASSQEGTTNEQFF
TGTGCCAGCAGCCAAGAAGGGACTACCAATGAGCAGTTCTTC